A single sample is the source of the 5 T cell receptor beta chains below, sequenced in a study of cytomegalovirus exposure and HLA in healthy donors. Researchers ran the PCR with 60 Vbeta and 13 Jbeta primers. Data came from immunoSEQ multiplex PCR; TCRdb stores just in-frame clones and leaves some out. The top ten clones hold around 6.3% of a sample with about 150,000 clones, just over 65% of them seen once. The sequencing sample was made of PBMCs. These receptors originate from a woman aged 60 to 75 in good health and CMV-seronegative.

Comments on this clone: A read error may produce the germline difference seen at one junction end. The chain is built from TRBV6-4 and TRBJ2-1; 9 nucleotides agree with TRBD1. The CDR3 is made up of 15 amino acids. Germline V lookup: CDR1 MRHNA, CDR2 SNTAGT. The CDR3 here is CASAKDRGSFNEQFF. The DNA for the CDR3 is TGTGCCAGCGCTAAGGACAGGGGATCCTTCAATGAGCAGTTCTTC.

The sample holds a few counts of this clone. V usage is TRBV6-4 and J usage is TRBJ2-1; TRBD2 agrees at 15 bases. Germline trimming cut 6 bases from V and 6 bases from J; bases unmatched to any gene: 3. CDR1 is MRHNA, CDR2 SNTAGT, per germline. The CDR3 runs to 15 residues. This CDR3 is CASRGLAGGLNEQFF. CDR3 coding DNA: TGTGCCAGCAGGGGACTAGCGGGGGGCCTCAATGAGCAGTTCTTC.

The chain has TRBV9 and TRBJ1-1, with 7 bases identical to TRBD1. The CDR3 loop spans 15 amino acids. CDR1 is SGDLS, CDR2 YYNGEE, per germline. Trimming at V came to 4 bases and at J to 2 bases, leaving 8 bases not matched to a gene. The CDR3 coding sequence is TGTGCCAGCAGCCCTCGGACAGGATCTAACACTGAAGCTTTCTTT. Amino acid sequence: CASSPRTGSNTEAFF.

The genes are TRBV5-6 and TRBJ2-5; 7 bases align to TRBD2. Trimming removed 7 bases from V and 5 bases from J; junction bases left unmatched: 14. CDR3 size: 15 residues. CDR1 is SGHDT and CDR2 is YYEEEE in the germline V gene. CDR3 residues: CASREAGLTRETQYF. The DNA of the CDR3 is TGTGCCAGCCGAGAAGCGGGGTTGACAAGGGAGACCCAGTACTTC.

This clone was seen a handful of times. The chain employs TRBV6-5 and TRBJ2-5; perhaps TRBD2 as D (6 bases). Germline lookup yields CDR1 MNHEY and CDR2 SVGAGI. CDR3 length equals 13 residues. With 6 bases removed from V and 3 bases from J, the gap between germline ends came to 11 bases. CDR3 sequence: CASRSGVKETQYF. CDR3 sequence (DNA): TGTGCCAGCAGGTCGGGAGTAAAAGAGACCCAGTACTTC.